Listed here are 26 T cell receptor beta chains from one sample, sequenced in a study of CD8+ T cells in alopecia areata. Extraction and reverse transcription of RNA yielded cDNA as the sequencing template. TCRdb keeps only in-frame clones here, not all; method: immunoSEQ multiplex PCR. Here the sample spans about 150,000 clones, 62% being singletons. Sequencing was done on a sample of CD8+ T cells sorted from blood. The receptors here all came from a human donor in good health.

The V gene is TRBV7-9, the J gene TRBJ2-7; D gene unclear. The CDR3 has 13 amino acids. In germline, CDR1 is SEHNR, CDR2 FQNEAQ (reference sequence). V was trimmed by 3 bases and J by 7 bases, leaving 13 bases between them. The DNA for the CDR3 is TGTGCCAGCAGCTTGCCGACGGGTCAGGAGCAGTACTTC. It encodes CASSLPTGQEQYF.

For the CDR3, the DNA is TGTGCCAGCAGCTTGACAGGGCCAACCGGGGAGCTGTTTTTT. Its translation is CASSLTGPTGELFF. The gene calls are TRBV7-9 and TRBJ2-2, with 7 bases fitting TRBD1. V lost 3 bases, J lost 5 bases, and 3 bases stayed unmatched. The CDR3 sequence is 14 residues long. Germline lookup yields CDR1 SEHNR and CDR2 FQNEAQ (reference sequence). The whole variable domain, filled in from reference TRBV7-9 and TRBJ2-2, reads DTGVSQNPRHKITKRGQNVTFRCDPISEHNRLYWYRQTLGQGPEFLTYFQNEAQLEKSRLLSDRFSAERPKGSFSTLEIQRTEQGDSAMYLCASSLTGPTGELFFGEGSRLTVL.

Details on this clone: The same CDR3 also results from other DNA sequences found in this sample. The V and J genes are TRBV25-1 and TRBJ2-3, with TRBD2 identical over 14 bases. The germline CDR1 and CDR2 sequences are MGHDK and SYGVNS. The V segment lost 3 bases and the J segment 5 bases; nucleotides outside the gene matches: 10. The CDR3 runs to 18 residues. CDR3 in DNA: TGTGCCAGCAGTGACTTGACTAGCGGGAGGGCCGATCAAGATACGCAGTATTTT. Translation gives CASSDLTSGRADQDTQYF. Drawing the rest from reference TRBV25-1 and TRBJ2-3, the complete variable domain is EADIYQTPRYLVIGTGKKITLECSQTMGHDKMYWYQQDPGMELHLIHYSYGVNSTEKGDLSSESTVSRIRTEHFPLTLESARPSHTSQYLCASSDLTSGRADQDTQYFGPGTRLTVL.

V and J are TRBV6-4 and TRBJ1-1; 8 bases are shared with TRBD1. CDR1 MRHNA and CDR2 SNTAGT come from the germline V gene. The junction had 3 bases not matched to a gene; V was cut back by 5 bases and J by 1 base. The CDR3 covers 14 residues. CDR3 nucleotide sequence: TGTGCCAGCAGTCCCGGGACAGGGAACACTGAAGCTTTCTTT. Protein sequence: CASSPGTGNTEAFF.

This rearrangement joins TRBV7-9 to TRBJ2-3; 8 bases line up with TRBD1. V dropped 5 bases and J dropped 4; count of bases not matched to a gene: 8. The germline CDR1 and CDR2 sequences are SEHNR and FQNEAQ (reference sequence). CDR3 length: 15 residues. Here the CDR3 reads CASSAPGTGPDTQYF. The DNA for the CDR3 is TGTGCCAGCAGCGCACCCGGGACAGGCCCAGATACGCAGTATTTT.

The rearrangement uses TRBV9 and TRBJ2-1; D is ambiguous. Deletions cut 4 bases from V and 6 bases from J, with 5 bases between. The CDR3 runs 11 residues. In germline, CDR1 is SGDLS, CDR2 YYNGEE. The CDR3 DNA sequence: TGTGCCAGCAGCCCCGTCAATGAGCAGTTCTTC. Amino acids: CASSPVNEQFF.

V usage is TRBV29-1 and J usage is TRBJ2-2; TRBD2 might be the D (5 bases). The CDR3 is 15 amino acids. V lost 6 bases and J 2 bases, leaving 16 bases between the germline ends. CDR1 and CDR2 from the germline V gene are SQVTM and ANQGSEA. This chain's CDR3 is CSVERPGFNTGELFF. In DNA, the CDR3 is TGCAGCGTAGAGAGGCCGGGATTTAACACCGGGGAGCTGTTTTTT.

This chain uses TRBV29-1 with TRBJ1-5; a weak D match, TRBD1 (5 bases). The CDR3 is 13 residues long. The germline V gene encodes CDR1 SQVTM and CDR2 ANQGSEA. Trimming took 0 bases from V and 7 from J, leaving 10 bases between them. The CDR3 nucleotides are TGCAGCGTTGAAGATGGGCAGGGACAGCCCCAGCATTTT. Protein sequence: CSVEDGQGQPQHF.

The sample holds one count of this clone. The rearrangement joins TRBV7-9 to TRBJ2-7, with D perhaps matching TRBD1 (5 bases). CDR3 length equals 12 residues. V lost 2 bases, J lost 3 bases, and 5 bases lay in between. Germline CDR1 and CDR2: SEHNR and FQNEAQ (reference sequence). The CDR3 reads CASSLQGYEQYF. CDR3 DNA: TGTGCCAGCAGCTTACAGGGCTACGAGCAGTACTTC.

This rearrangement joins TRBV15 to TRBJ2-2; 9 bases map to TRBD1. The germline V gene has CDR1 LNHNV and CDR2 YYDKDF (reference sequence). V shed 4 bases, J shed 8 bases, and the junction held 5 bases outside the gene matches. CDR3 length: 14 residues. This CDR3 reads CATSTTGGLGELFF. CDR3 nucleotide sequence: TGTGCCACCAGCACTACAGGGGGCTTGGGGGAGCTGTTTTTT. Variable domain in full (rest from reference TRBV15 and TRBJ2-2): DAMVIQNPRYQVTQFGKPVTLSCSQTLNHNVMYWYQQKSSQAPKLLFHYYDKDFNNEADTPDNFQSRRPNTSFCFLDIRSPGLGDTAMYLCATSTTGGLGELFFGEGSRLTVL.

The chain has TRBV7-4 and TRBJ1-1; no reliable D call. V lost 1 base and J lost 2, with 8 bases in between. CDR1 and CDR2 from the germline V gene are SGHVT and SQSDAQ. The CDR3 covers 14 residues. The CDR3 coding sequence is TGTGCCAGCAGCTTAGGCAGGAATAACACTGAAGCTTTCTTT. Its translation is CASSLGRNNTEAFF.

The chain couples TRBV29-1 to TRBJ2-1; D might be TRBD2 (5 bases). Germline-derived CDR1 and CDR2 are SQVTM and ANQGSEA. The CDR3 has 12 residues. V gave up 4 bases and J gave up 6 bases, with 10 bases separating them. Written as DNA, the CDR3 is TGCAGCGTTGTGCTAGAGGGCAATGAGCAGTTCTTC. Protein: CSVVLEGNEQFF.

This clone was counted a few times. The rearrangement uses TRBV7-9 and TRBJ2-2; D is ambiguous. Germline assignment: CDR1 SEHNR and CDR2 FQNEAQ (reference sequence). The V and J ends lost 3 bases and 5 bases respectively, with 7 bases between them. This CDR3 contains 13 residues. The CDR3 coding sequence is TGTGCCAGCAGCTTTGGTTCAACCGGGGAGCTGTTTTTT. It is translated as CASSFGSTGELFF.

The chain carries TRBV10-3 and TRBJ2-1; D unclear. Germline V CDR1 and CDR2: ENHRY, SYGVKD. The CDR3 sequence is 12 residues long. V was shortened by 0 bases and J by 8 bases, with 5 bases between the two germline ends. The CDR3 here is CAISESGDEQFF. In DNA, the CDR3 is TGTGCCATCAGTGAGTCCGGAGATGAGCAGTTCTTC.

This clone has only a few counts. The rearrangement uses TRBV2 and TRBJ1-4, with D possibly being TRBD1 (6 bases). CDR1 and CDR2 (germline): SNHLY, FYNNEI. The CDR3 has 14 amino acids. V was clipped by 6 bases and J by 10 bases, with 18 bases between them. CDR3 bases: TGTGCCAGCAGATGGACAGACGCAAGAGTAAAACTGTTTTTT. Protein product: CASRWTDARVKLFF. The full variable domain, its missing parts supplied by reference TRBV2 and TRBJ1-4, is EPEVTQTPSHQVTQMGQEVILRCVPISNHLYFYWYRQILGQKVEFLVSFYNNEISEKSEIFDDQFSVERPDGSNFTLKIRSTKLEDSAMYFCASRWTDARVKLFFGSGTQLSVL.

The rearrangement links TRBV5-1 to TRBJ2-1; 14 bases match TRBD2. CDR1 SGHRS and CDR2 YFSETQ come from the germline V gene. Trimming at V came to 7 bases and at J to 10 bases, leaving 1 base not matched to a gene. This CDR3 has 12 residues. CDR3 DNA: TGCGCCAGCGGGACTAGCGGGAGCGAGCAGTTCTTC. Its protein product is CASGTSGSEQFF.

The chain joins TRBV29-1 to TRBJ1-2; D gene unclear. V dropped 5 bases and J dropped 4 bases, with 8 bases sitting between them. The CDR3 spans 11 residues. Looked up from germline, CDR1 is SQVTM and CDR2 is ANQGSEA. For the CDR3, the DNA is TGCAGCGTTAGGGAGTCCTATGGCTACACCTTC. The encoded protein is CSVRESYGYTF. Together with reference TRBV29-1 and TRBJ1-2, the CDR3 gives the full variable domain: SAVISQKPSRDICQRGTSLTIQCQVDSQVTMMFWYRQQPGQSLTLIATANQGSEATYESGFVIDKFPISRPNLTFSTLTVSNMSPEDSSIYLCSVRESYGYTFGSGTRLTVV.

This clone was counted once. The chain couples TRBV29-1 to TRBJ1-3; D is uncertain. Germline CDR1 reads SQVTM; CDR2 reads ANQGSEA. The CDR3 loop spans 11 amino acids. With 7 bases removed from V and 2 bases from J, the gap between germline ends came to 6 bases. The CDR3 bases are TGCAGCGGTAAAGCTGGAAACACCATATATTTT. Amino acids: CSGKAGNTIYF. Full variable domain (missing parts from reference TRBV29-1 and TRBJ1-3): SAVISQKPSRDICQRGTSLTIQCQVDSQVTMMFWYRQQPGQSLTLIATANQGSEATYESGFVIDKFPISRPNLTFSTLTVSNMSPEDSSIYLCSGKAGNTIYFGEGSWLTVV.

V and J are TRBV7-9 and TRBJ1-1; a possible D gene is TRBD1 (5 bases). V lost 2 bases and J lost 4, with 8 bases in between. The CDR3 has 13 amino acids. From germline, CDR1 is SEHNR and CDR2 FQNEAQ (reference sequence). This CDR3 is CASSLSTGTEAFF. In nucleotides, the CDR3 is TGTGCCAGCAGCTTAAGTACAGGCACTGAAGCTTTCTTT.

The V and J genes are TRBV29-1 and TRBJ2-1; no firm D call. The V gene lost 3 bases and the J gene lost 14 bases, with 5 bases spanning the gap. Per the germline V gene, CDR1 is SQVTM and CDR2 is ANQGSEA. The CDR3 runs to 8 residues. The CDR3 loop is CSVESKFF. In DNA form, the CDR3 reads TGCAGCGTTGAGTCGAAGTTCTTC.

The chain uses TRBV5-1 and TRBJ2-7, with D tentatively TRBD2 (5 bases). V was cut by 5 bases and J by 2 bases, with 14 bases left in between. Germline V gene lookup returns CDR1 SGHRS and CDR2 YFSETQ. CDR3 size: 14 residues. The chain's CDR3 is CASSPRGSPYEQYF. In nucleotides, the CDR3 is TGCGCCAGCAGTCCTCGAGGGAGCCCCTACGAGCAGTACTTC.

The chain is built from TRBV2 and TRBJ1-1; TRBD1 is a possible D gene (5 bases). V lost 0 bases, J lost 6 bases, and 14 bases lay in between. Germline lookup yields CDR1 SNHLY and CDR2 FYNNEI. CDR3 size: 15 residues. CDR3 residues: CASSEASIGGSEAFF. The CDR3 region has the DNA TGTGCCAGCAGTGAAGCTTCCATCGGGGGGTCTGAAGCTTTCTTT. The full variable domain, its missing parts supplied by reference TRBV2 and TRBJ1-1, is EPEVTQTPSHQVTQMGQEVILRCVPISNHLYFYWYRQILGQKVEFLVSFYNNEISEKSEIFDDQFSVERPDGSNFTLKIRSTKLEDSAMYFCASSEASIGGSEAFFGQGTRLTVV.

This clone came up a few times. J is TRBJ2-6 and V is TRBV29-1; weak D call: TRBD1 (6 bases). The V gene's germline CDR1 is SQVTM and CDR2 ANQGSEA. CDR3 length: 17 amino acids. V was clipped by 6 bases and J by 0 bases, with 18 bases between them. The CDR3 protein is CSVRTRGQFSGANVLTF. The DNA of the CDR3 is TGCAGCGTGAGAACCAGGGGACAATTCTCTGGGGCCAACGTCCTGACTTTC.

The chain joins TRBV19 to TRBJ2-1; D is unresolved. Trimming pared 6 bases from V and 0 bases from J, leaving 18 bases between. The CDR3 consists of 17 residues. Germline CDR1 is LNHDA and CDR2 is SQIVND (reference sequence). The DNA for the CDR3 is TGTGCCAGTAGCTTACGTCGACTCCCCGGCTCCTACAATGAGCAGTTCTTC. It specifies CASSLRRLPGSYNEQFF. Based on the CDR3 plus reference TRBV19 and TRBJ2-1, the full variable domain is DGGITQSPKYLFRKEGQNVTLSCEQNLNHDAMYWYRQDPGQGLRLIYYSQIVNDFQKGDIAEGYSVSREKKESFPLTVTSAQKNPTAFYLCASSLRRLPGSYNEQFFGPGTRLTVL.

This clone showed up just a few times. The gene calls are TRBV7-9 and TRBJ2-1; D gene ambiguous. Trimming pared 5 bases from V and 7 bases from J, leaving 9 bases between. The CDR3 runs 12 residues. The germline CDR1 and CDR2 sequences are SEHNR and FQNEAQ (reference sequence). The CDR3 DNA follows: TGTGCCAGCAGCCCACGAGCGAATGAGCAGTTCTTC. Amino acids: CASSPRANEQFF.

The V and J genes are TRBV29-1 and TRBJ2-3, with TRBD1 matching over 10 bases. Germline CDR1 SQVTM, CDR2 ANQGSEA. V shed 6 bases and J 4 bases; nucleotides not matched to a gene: 10. This CDR3 is 15 amino acids long. The CDR3 region is CSVSRQGAASDTQYF. The CDR3 bases are TGCAGCGTCTCTCGACAGGGGGCGGCTTCAGATACGCAGTATTTT.